What follows are 15 T cell receptor beta chains derived from one specimen sequenced in a study of spatial heterogeneity in lung cancer. Each CDR3 protein is one row after TCRdb ran MiXCR on the 5' RACE reads. The sample yields tens of thousands of distinct CDR3 sequences, 7% to 9% seen once. Time point noted: sample taken at primary tumor resection. The sample consisted of PBMCs, taken at surgery. Source of these receptors: a male donor with early-stage non-small cell lung cancer.

This clonotype appeared many times. V and J are TRBV15 and TRBJ2-1; no reliable D call. CDR1 LNHNV and CDR2 YYDKDF come from the germline V gene (reference sequence). The V and J ends lost 5 bases and 2 bases respectively, with 7 bases between them. The CDR3 consists of 13 residues. Here the CDR3 reads CATSDVPYNEQFF. The CDR3 DNA follows: TGTGCCACCAGCGATGTCCCCTACAATGAGCAGTTCTTC.

The rearrangement joins TRBV20-1 to TRBJ2-3, with 11 bases identical to TRBD2. Germline V gene data show CDR1 as DFQATT and CDR2 as SNEGSKA (reference sequence). The CDR3 runs 15 residues. After removal of 2 bases from V and 4 bases from J, the junction contained 5 bases not matched to a gene. The CDR3 region has the DNA TGCAGTGCTAGACCCTTAGCGGGAGGGCCAGATACGCAGTATTTT. Translated: CSARPLAGGPDTQYF.

This clonotype has just a few counts. The rearrangement uses TRBV2 and TRBJ1-1; the D is unclear. V lost 4 bases and J lost 3, with 12 bases in between. The length of the CDR3 is 14 residues. CDR1 SNHLY and CDR2 FYNNEI come from the germline V gene. CDR3 protein: CASSAGVRDTEAFF. The CDR3 nucleotides read TGTGCCAGCAGTGCTGGGGTGAGAGACACTGAAGCTTTCTTT.

This clonotype has ten or more counts. The rearrangement joins TRBV5-4 to TRBJ2-1; 16 positions agree with TRBD2. CDR1 and CDR2 (germline): SGHNT, YYREEE (reference sequence). The V gene end was trimmed by 4 bases and the J gene end by 6 bases; junction bases not matched to a gene: 1. This CDR3 comprises 15 residues. The CDR3 sequence is CASSGTSGRANEQFF. In nucleotides, the CDR3 is TGTGCCAGCAGCGGGACTAGCGGGAGGGCCAATGAGCAGTTCTTC.

The chain's CDR3 is CSAETGSNTEAFF. Here the CDR3 DNA reads TGCAGTGCAGAGACGGGTTCGAACACTGAAGCTTTCTTT. V gene TRBV20-1 combines with J gene TRBJ1-1; D is undetermined. Trimming took 6 bases from V and 1 from J, leaving 12 bases between them. This CDR3 region has 13 residues. The germline gives CDR1 DFQATT, CDR2 SNEGSKA (reference sequence).

This clonotype was recorded a few times. V gene TRBV7-9 combines with J gene TRBJ2-5; TRBD2 might be the D (6 bases). V gave up 5 bases and J gave up 5 bases, with 15 bases separating them. CDR1 and CDR2 from the germline V gene are SEHNR and FQNEAQ (reference sequence). The CDR3 extends over 14 amino acids. CDR3 nucleotides: TGTGCCAGCAGCCGGGCGGGGATTCGGGAGACCCAGTACTTC. It yields the protein CASSRAGIRETQYF.

In this sample, this clonotype turned up a few times. This sequence joins TRBV5-1 and TRBJ1-1, with 10 nucleotides matching TRBD1. The J segment lost 7 bases and the V segment lost 4 bases, leaving 10 bases of the junction unmatched. Germline V gene lookup returns CDR1 SGHRS and CDR2 YFSETQ. CDR3 size: 15 residues. This CDR3 is CASSPRGTGDNEAFF. The CDR3 DNA reads TGCGCCAGCAGCCCCCGGGGGACAGGGGATAATGAAGCTTTCTTT.

The table lists this clonotype with many counts. The chain recombines TRBV11-2 with TRBJ2-5; D is unclear. Looked up from germline, CDR1 is SGHAT and CDR2 is FQNNGV. This CDR3 spans 13 amino acids. Trimming took off 1 base at V and 2 bases at J, with 5 bases between the two ends. The CDR3 sequence: CASSLGVQETQYF. CDR3 coding DNA: TGTGCCAGCAGCTTAGGGGTACAAGAGACCCAGTACTTC.

Worth noting for this clonotype: One end of the junction varies from germline; a read error may be responsible. The chain employs TRBV3-1 and TRBJ2-3; TRBD2 matches 14 bases. The CDR3 contains 14 residues. Germline V gene sequence: CDR1 LGHDT, CDR2 YNNKEL (reference sequence). As DNA, the CDR3 is TGTGCCAGCAGGGGACTAGCGGGAGAAGATACGAAGTATTTT. As protein: CASRGLAGEDTKYF.

This clonotype has more than one count but fewer than ten. The CDR3 coding sequence is TGTGCCAGTAGTATATTAGATTTCGGCCGGCGGCCTTCCGGAGCTTTCTTT. It translates to CASSILDFGRRPSGAFF. The rearrangement uses TRBV19 and TRBJ1-1; D not resolved. This CDR3 is 17 amino acids long. V shed 2 bases and J shed 10 bases, with 26 bases lying between them. Germline V gives CDR1 LNHDA, CDR2 SQIVND (reference sequence).

The rearrangement joins TRBV7-2 to TRBJ2-7, with TRBD1 as a possible D gene (5 bases). Per the germline V gene, CDR1 is SGHTA and CDR2 is FQGNSA. The CDR3 covers 15 residues. The ends were cut back, 2 bases at V and 1 base at J, with 12 bases in the middle. The CDR3 DNA reads as TGTGCCAGCAGCTTATCGCGGCAGGGATCCTACGAGCAGTACTTC. Its translation is CASSLSRQGSYEQYF.

The rearrangement uses TRBV5-1 and TRBJ2-4; 7 nucleotides align to TRBD1. This CDR3 is 14 amino acids long. Germline CDR1 SGHRS, CDR2 YFSETQ. Trimming at V came to 3 bases and at J to 3 bases, leaving 3 bases not matched to a gene. CDR3 region: CASSWDSSKNIQYF. The DNA of the CDR3 is TGCGCCAGCAGCTGGGACAGTAGCAAAAACATTCAGTACTTC.

The sample holds a few counts of this clonotype. The gene calls are TRBV10-3 and TRBJ2-1; TRBD1 aligns across 8 bases. CDR3 length: 18 residues. CDR1 and CDR2 from the germline V gene are ENHRY and SYGVKD. Trimming cost V 2 bases and J 1 base; bases outside gene matches: 10. In DNA form, the CDR3 reads TGTGCCATCAGTGAGGGACAGGGATTCCGGGGGTCCTACAATGAGCAGTTCTTC. This codes for CAISEGQGFRGSYNEQFF.

This chain links TRBV20-1 with TRBJ1-6; D is possibly TRBD1 (6 bases). Germline CDR1 reads DFQATT; CDR2 reads SNEGSKA (reference sequence). The CDR3 spans 12 residues. V lost 3 bases to trimming and J lost 9 bases, with 9 bases between them. CDR3 loop: CSAREGVSPLHF. The CDR3 DNA reads TGCAGTGCTAGGGAGGGGGTTTCACCCCTCCACTTT.

The chain has TRBV7-2 and TRBJ2-7, with TRBD2 as a possible D gene (6 bases). V was trimmed by 5 bases and J by 2 bases, leaving 19 bases between them. CDR1 and CDR2 (germline): SGHTA, FQGNSA. The CDR3 consists of 16 residues. The CDR3 DNA follows: TGTGCCAGCAGCCCTGCGGCTAGCGCGACTACCTACGAGCAGTACTTC. It specifies CASSPAASATTYEQYF.